The 17 T cell receptor beta chains reported below all come from one sample, sequenced in a study of identical twins. TCRdb recomputed calls from the 5' RACE reads with MiXCR, one row per CDR3 protein. Of about 890,000 distinct CDR3 sequences in the sample, roughly an eighth are singletons; the top ten hold roughly 1.6%. The same data also contributed to another study, on yellow fever vaccine responses in identical twins.

Sequenced material: PBMCs. The receptors shown here come from a woman in her late teens or twenties in good health.

This clonotype was counted only a few times. V gene TRBV7-9 combines with J gene TRBJ2-1, with D uncertain. CDR1 and CDR2 (germline): SEHNR, FQNEAQ (reference sequence). V was pared by 2 bases and J by 6 bases, with 14 bases between. CDR3 size: 15 residues. The CDR3 loop is CASSLRATLGNEQFF. The CDR3 region has the DNA TGTGCCAGCAGCTTAAGGGCTACCCTTGGCAATGAGCAGTTCTTC.

This clonotype was counted at least ten times. This sequence joins TRBV20-1 and TRBJ2-7; TRBD2 matches 10 bases. Germline assignment: CDR1 DFQATT and CDR2 SNEGSKA (reference sequence). The CDR3 contains 15 residues. Losses at the gene ends were 0 bases for V and 4 bases for J; bases not matched to a gene: 6. CDR3: CSARDLASGSYEQYF. CDR3 coding DNA: TGCAGTGCTAGAGATCTTGCTAGCGGGAGTTACGAGCAGTACTTC.

This clonotype was seen only a few times. The V gene is TRBV10-3, the J gene TRBJ1-5, with D possibly TRBD1 on 6 matching bases. Germline V lookup: CDR1 ENHRY, CDR2 SYGVKD. The CDR3 is 17 residues long. Trimming took 6 bases from V and 11 from J, leaving 29 bases between them. DNA of the CDR3: TGTGCCATCAGCCCCGGACACGCTTTGATGGGGGGGGCAGCCCAGCATTTT. It translates to CAISPGHALMGGAAQHF.

This clonotype was observed many times. This sequence joins TRBV12-5 and TRBJ2-2, with TRBD1 matching 9 bases. CDR1 is LGHNT, CDR2 FRNRAP, per germline. V lost 3 bases and J lost 3; bases outside the gene matches: 2. There are 15 residues in the CDR3. The chain's CDR3 is CASGFWTGDTGELFF. The CDR3 DNA sequence: TGTGCTAGTGGTTTTTGGACAGGGGACACCGGGGAGCTGTTTTTT.

This clonotype has a handful of counts. V and J are TRBV9 and TRBJ2-3, with D maybe TRBD1 (6 bases). V was trimmed by 3 bases and J by 5 bases, leaving 16 bases between them. CDR3 size: 15 residues. Germline loops: CDR1 SGDLS, CDR2 YYNGEE. The CDR3 DNA reads TGTGCCAGCAGCGAGTGGGGACATCGAGGAGATACGCAGTATTTT. Translation: CASSEWGHRGDTQYF.

This clonotype was observed a handful of times. The chain combines TRBV11-2 with TRBJ2-7, with a weak D call TRBD2 (6 bases). CDR1 is SGHAT, CDR2 FQNNGV, per germline. CDR3 size: 14 residues. V was shortened by 5 bases and J by 1 base, with 12 bases between the two germline ends. CDR3 protein: CASSRSGASYEQYF. In DNA form, the CDR3 reads TGTGCCAGCAGCCGTAGCGGAGCTTCCTACGAGCAGTACTTC.

The chain couples TRBV20-1 to TRBJ1-5; D is uncertain. The germline gives CDR1 DFQATT, CDR2 SNEGSKA (reference sequence). The germline V and J ends were trimmed by 4 bases and 5 bases, with 9 bases remaining between them. The CDR3 is 12 residues long. The CDR3 region is CSANKGDQPQHF. CDR3 DNA: TGCAGTGCTAATAAAGGCGATCAGCCCCAGCATTTT.

This clonotype was seen a handful of times. The V call is TRBV7-2, the J call TRBJ2-1; D perhaps matches TRBD1 (6 bases). Trimming shortened V by 5 bases and J by 10 bases, and 21 bases separated the two germline ends. The germline CDR1 and CDR2 sequences are SGHTA and FQGNSA. CDR3 length: 15 residues. CDR3 sequence (DNA): TGTGCCAGCAGCCCCGGGACAATGGCATTAGTCGAGCAGTTCTTC. Its translation is CASSPGTMALVEQFF.

The CDR3 reads CSVEGTGWAYGYTF. In nucleotides, the CDR3 is TGCAGCGTTGAAGGCACCGGATGGGCCTATGGCTACACCTTC. The chain carries TRBV29-1 and TRBJ1-2; D call uncertain. Germline V lookup: CDR1 SQVTM, CDR2 ANQGSEA. V shed 1 base and J shed 4 bases, with 13 bases lying between them. This CDR3 contains 14 residues.

The chain recombines TRBV5-3 with TRBJ2-7; the match to TRBD2 covers 8 bases. TRBV5-3 is flagged as an ORF with uncertain function. This CDR3 has 13 amino acids. CDR3 bases: TGTGTCCAACGGGGGGGGACGACCTACGAGCAGTACGTC. Protein product: CVQRGGTTYEQYV.

The rearrangement uses TRBV12-3 or TRBV12-4 and TRBJ2-2, with 9 bases aligning to TRBD2. The V segment lost 9 bases and the J segment 4 bases; nucleotides outside the gene matches: 9. The CDR3 totals 15 residues. CDR3 sequence (DNA): TGTGCCAGTATAATAGCGGGAGTAGCCACCGGGGAGCTGTTTTTT. This gives the protein CASIIAGVATGELFF.

The chain employs TRBV7-6 and TRBJ1-1; no clear D. V dropped 2 bases and J dropped 1 base, with 5 bases sitting between them. The germline gives CDR1 SGHVS, CDR2 FNYEAQ. CDR3 length equals 13 residues. This CDR3 is CASSLMKNTEAFF. DNA of the CDR3: TGTGCCAGCAGCTTAATGAAGAACACTGAAGCTTTCTTT.

CDR3 bases: TGCGCCAGCAGTGAGGGCAGGGGGTCTGGCTACACCTTC. Translating gives CASSEGRGSGYTF. V gene TRBV10-2 combines with J gene TRBJ1-2; TRBD1 aligns across 7 bases. Germline CDR1 reads WSHSY; CDR2 reads SAAADI. The ends lost 2 bases at V and 7 bases at J; junction bases unmatched: 4. The CDR3 loop spans 13 amino acids.

The chain has TRBV7-9 and TRBJ1-1; weak D call: TRBD1 (6 bases). The CDR3 runs 16 residues. Trimming removed 7 bases from V and 0 bases from J, with 18 bases in between. Germline CDR1 is SEHNR and CDR2 is FQNEAQ (reference sequence). The CDR3 region is CASIPIGKGVNTEAFF. The DNA of the CDR3 is TGTGCCAGCATCCCTATAGGGAAGGGGGTGAACACTGAAGCTTTCTTT.

V is TRBV7-9 and J is TRBJ2-4; D unclear. V lost 5 bases, J lost 0 bases, and 11 bases lay in between. Germline CDR1 and CDR2: SEHNR and FQNEAQ (reference sequence). This CDR3 is built from 15 residues. The chain's CDR3 is CASSPQPLAKNIQYF. CDR3 DNA: TGTGCCAGCAGCCCTCAACCCCTAGCCAAAAACATTCAGTACTTC.

The rearrangement uses TRBV7-9 and TRBJ1-1; D gene ambiguous. The germline CDR1 and CDR2 sequences are SEHNR and FQNEAQ (reference sequence). V gave up 2 bases and J gave up 5 bases, with 15 bases separating them. The CDR3 loop spans 15 amino acids. Here the CDR3 reads CASSLRSGVLTEAFF. The CDR3, as DNA: TGTGCCAGCAGCTTACGTTCCGGGGTGTTGACTGAAGCTTTCTTT. Supplemented by reference TRBV7-9 and TRBJ1-1, the full variable domain reads DTGVSQNPRHKITKRGQNVTFRCDPISEHNRLYWYRQTLGQGPEFLTYFQNEAQLEKSRLLSDRFSAERPKGSFSTLEIQRTEQGDSAMYLCASSLRSGVLTEAFFGQGTRLTVV.

J is TRBJ2-2 and V is TRBV5-8; D gene uncertain. CDR3 length: 14 residues. Trimming shortened V by 5 bases and J by 5 bases, and 13 bases separated the two germline ends. The V gene's germline CDR1 is SGHTS and CDR2 YDEGEE. CDR3 loop: CASRRLGATGELFF. CDR3 sequence (DNA): TGTGCCAGCAGGAGGCTTGGAGCGACCGGGGAGCTGTTTTTT.